This is a list of T cell receptor beta chains from one sample in a study of Ad26.COV2.S vaccination and SARS-CoV-2 variants. The method was immunoSEQ multiplex PCR; TCRdb's version includes in-frame clones alone and lacks a portion of them. The sample carries about 370,000 clones, about 91% recorded once. The sample here was peripheral blood, taken in a trial of Ad26.COV2.S vaccine versus placebo. Receptor source: a person between 18 and 65 years old who received the Ad26.COV2.S COVID-19 vaccine or a placebo. Both conserved end residues are part of each CDR3. Each record gives: V gene, J gene, CDR3 protein.

TRBV5-4	TRBJ2-1	CASSSSSLAGELGEQFF
TRBV27	TRBJ2-7	CASSATARVASYEQYF
TRBV19	TRBJ1-1	CASIGENTEAFF
TRBV28	TRBJ2-1	CASSSTRLAGPYNEQFF
TRBV28	TRBJ2-2	CASSGTWNTGELFF
TRBV7-2	TRBJ2-7	CASRRNAGRGSSYEQYF
TRBV4-1	TRBJ2-7	CASSVAGSIYEQYF
TRBV30	TRBJ2-3	CAWSGLAGGSGVTQYF
TRBV5-1	TRBJ1-5	CASSLDGTYNQPQHF
TRBV4-1	TRBJ2-3	CASSQGVGRGTDTQYF
TRBV28	TRBJ2-7	CASSLLGRLLSYEQYF
TRBV11-2	TRBJ1-5	CASSLDRDQPQHF
TRBV24-1	TRBJ2-7	CATSDGGQGNDEQYF
TRBV12-3/TRBV12-4	TRBJ1-2	CASSPKGLYGYTF
TRBV2	TRBJ1-5	CASKDRVEDQPQHF
TRBV4-3	TRBJ2-1	CASSLGWDNEQFF
TRBV2	TRBJ2-1	CASSPGLDSYNEQFF
TRBV5-5	TRBJ1-1	CASSLIPATNTEAFF
TRBV19	TRBJ2-6	CASTQSGANVLTF
TRBV6-5	TRBJ2-7	CASRTGAGIYEQYF
TRBV18	TRBJ1-2	CASSPNLRHGYTF
TRBV7-2	TRBJ1-1	CASSLVGVTEAFF
TRBV5-4	TRBJ2-7	CASSQSRSLAGGPYEQYF
TRBV19	TRBJ2-2	CASRGDRTPTGELFF
TRBV7-3	TRBJ2-6	CASSSSLSGANVLTF
TRBV6-1	TRBJ1-5	CASSEYEAPLGQPQHF
TRBV15	TRBJ2-5	CATSPDRGQETQYF
TRBV5-4	TRBJ2-3	CASSLVGSTDTQYF
TRBV5-8	TRBJ2-3	CASRTTGRRTDTQYF
TRBV7-3	TRBJ2-7	CASSSSLLDEQYF
TRBV6-5	TRBJ1-3	CASTSRGGTIYF
TRBV7-8	TRBJ2-7	CASSLEGATWEQYF
TRBV30	TRBJ2-2	CAWSVLISNGELFF
TRBV28	TRBJ2-3	CASSGWSGSATSSTDTQYF
TRBV5-1	TRBJ2-3	CASSDTPGFSTDTQYF
TRBV29-1	TRBJ2-1	CSVGGGGSPYNEQFF
TRBV30	TRBJ2-7	CAWSTGLGSGEQYF
TRBV5-1	TRBJ1-2	CASSLGTENYGYTF
TRBV5-6	TRBJ2-7	CASSLSGSSYEQYF
TRBV11-3	TRBJ2-7	CASSSRKAEGEQYF
TRBV25-1	TRBJ1-3	CASSESRTAASGNTIYF
TRBV28	TRBJ2-1	CASSFPRGEQFF